The T cell receptor (beta chain) described here comes from a study of T cells in Graves' hyperthyroidism and ophthalmopathy. It was RNA transcripts that yielded the amplified TCR beta CDR3 regions. First-round RT-PCR with HTBI primers amplified the TCR CDR3 region. TCRdb re-derived calls from the multiplex PCR reads in MiXCR, one entry per CDR3 protein. The table shows around 440,000 distinct CDR3 sequences, with around a sixth occurring only once. V shed 7 bases and J shed 5 bases, with 15 bases lying between them. Germline assignment: CDR1 MNHEY and CDR2 SMNVEV (reference sequence). The CDR3 runs to 15 residues. Patients counted as stable if ophthalmopathy did not develop within 18 months. A few counts support this clonotype. As yet, its antigen is unknown. Study-wide findings and caveats: Ophthalmopathy got predicted by the model a median 6.5 months before its onset.

The chain combines TRBV27 with TRBJ1-6; tentative D call: TRBD1 (6 bases). Input material: blood. The source of this sequence is a woman aged 18-29 years with Graves' hyperthyroidism. The CDR3 nucleotides read TGTGCCAGCAATCCGGAGGGACACCATAATTCACCCCTCCACTTT. It translates to CASNPEGHHNSPLHF.